A single sample is the source of the 17 T cell receptor beta chains below, sequenced in a study of blood T cell repertoires in COVID-19. Libraries were prepared by immunoSEQ multiplex PCR; TCRdb keeps only in-frame clonotypes and omits some of them. Here the sample spans about 380,000 clones, about 89% being singletons. Sample: PBMCs or T cells enriched from blood (not recorded which). These receptor sequences come from a young man who had recovered from COVID-19.

This clone was detected a few times. The gene calls are TRBV4-3 and TRBJ1-4; 7 bases fit TRBD1. The CDR3 loop spans 18 amino acids. With 4 bases clipped from V and 2 bases from J, the junction kept 13 bases outside the gene matches. The germline V gene has CDR1 LGHNA and CDR2 YSLEER. The DNA of the CDR3 is TGCGCCAGCAGCCGCCATTTAACCCGGGGACAGACTAATGAAAAACTGTTTTTT. It encodes CASSRHLTRGQTNEKLFF.

This chain joins TRBV7-9 and TRBJ2-1; the D gene is possibly TRBD1 (6 bases). CDR3 size: 16 residues. Between the trimmed V and J ends, which lost 4 bases and 9 bases, there was a span of 22 bases. Germline CDR1 SEHNR, CDR2 FQNEAQ (reference sequence). CDR3 sequence reads: CASSSHDRLWSREQFF. DNA for the CDR3: TGTGCCAGCAGCTCCCACGACAGGCTTTGGAGTCGTGAGCAGTTCTTC.

The rearrangement links TRBV4-2 to TRBJ2-7; D is possibly TRBD1 (6 bases). V was shortened by 0 bases and J by 4 bases, with 10 bases between the two germline ends. The CDR3 consists of 14 residues. CDR1 is LGHNA and CDR2 is YNFKEQ in the germline V gene. The CDR3 loop reads CASSQDRGEYEQYF. DNA of the CDR3: TGTGCCAGCAGCCAAGACAGGGGCGAGTACGAGCAGTACTTC.

This clone was observed a single time. The chain links TRBV5-1 to TRBJ2-3; possibly TRBD1 for D (6 bases). V was pared by 0 bases and J by 6 bases, with 11 bases between. Germline assignment: CDR1 SGHRS and CDR2 YFSETQ. The CDR3 length is 14 residues. The CDR3 protein is CASSLAGDVDTQYF. CDR3 sequence (DNA): TGCGCCAGCAGCTTGGCAGGGGACGTGGATACGCAGTATTTT. Variable domain in full (rest from reference TRBV5-1 and TRBJ2-3): KAGVTQTPRYLIKTRGQQVTLSCSPISGHRSVSWYQQTPGQGLQFLFEYFSETQRNKGNFPGRFSGRQFSNSRSEMNVSTLELGDSALYLCASSLAGDVDTQYFGPGTRLTVL.

The rearrangement uses TRBV3-1 (or the pseudogene TRBV3-2) and TRBJ1-6; D gene unclear. Looked up from germline, CDR1 is LGHDT and CDR2 is YNNKEL (reference sequence). V dropped 5 bases and J dropped 0 bases, with 8 bases sitting between them. This CDR3 contains 15 residues. The CDR3 nucleotides are TGTGCCAGCAGCGAGGGAGGCTCCTATAATTCACCCCTCCACTTT. Its protein product is CASSEGGSYNSPLHF.

The genes are TRBV29-1 and TRBJ2-7, with TRBD2 matching 9 bases. The CDR3 runs to 13 residues. V was pared by 6 bases and J by 4 bases, with 7 bases of the junction left unmatched. The V gene's germline CDR1 is SQVTM and CDR2 ANQGSEA. The CDR3 loop is CSVAGGGAYEQYF. CDR3 DNA: TGCAGCGTCGCAGGCGGGGGGGCTTACGAGCAGTACTTC.

The V call is TRBV3-1 (or the pseudogene TRBV3-2), the J call TRBJ2-7; the D gene is possibly TRBD1 (5 bases). Germline V gene lookup returns CDR1 LGHDT and CDR2 YNNKEL (reference sequence). The V and J ends lost 1 base and 0 bases respectively, with 7 bases between them. CDR3 length: 14 residues. The CDR3 sequence: CASSQVTGSYEQYF. The CDR3 region has the DNA TGTGCCAGCAGCCAAGTCACAGGCTCCTACGAGCAGTACTTC.

CDR3 in amino acids: CASREQAASGKETQYF. In DNA form, the CDR3 reads TGTGCCAGTCGGGAGCAGGCGGCTAGCGGTAAAGAGACCCAGTACTTC. The chain links TRBV19 to TRBJ2-5; 7 bases match TRBD2. The CDR3 is made up of 16 amino acids. Germline CDR1 LNHDA, CDR2 SQIVND (reference sequence). After removal of 8 bases from V and 3 bases from J, the junction contained 15 bases not matched to a gene.

The chain recombines TRBV27 with TRBJ2-1, with 11 bases aligning to TRBD2. The CDR3 runs to 15 residues. After removal of 6 bases from V and 10 bases from J, the junction contained 11 bases not matched to a gene. Germline V CDR1 and CDR2: MNHEY, SMNVEV (reference sequence). The CDR3 nucleotides read TGTGCCAGCAGCCCAAAGGGACTAGCGGCCTTGGAGCAGTTCTTC. Translating it yields CASSPKGLAALEQFF.

The V gene is TRBV11-2, the J gene TRBJ1-2; 7 bases fit TRBD1. V lost 6 bases and J lost 2; bases outside the gene matches: 6. CDR1 is SGHAT, CDR2 FQNNGV, per germline. This CDR3 has 14 residues. CDR3 DNA: TGTGCCAGCAGTCACAGGGGCCGAAACTATGGCTACACCTTC. Translating it yields CASSHRGRNYGYTF. Variable domain in full (rest from reference TRBV11-2 and TRBJ1-2): EAGVAQSPRYKIIEKRQSVAFWCNPISGHATLYWYQQILGQGPKLLIQFQNNGVVDDSQLPKDRFSAERLKGVDSTLKIQPAKLEDSAVYLCASSHRGRNYGYTFGSGTRLTVV.

The table lists this clone with many counts. The sample carries other DNA sequences with the same CDR3. This rearrangement joins TRBV12-3 or TRBV12-4 to TRBJ1-1; the D is unclear. The V end lost 3 bases, the J end lost 1 base, and 6 bases lay between the germline ends. The CDR3 covers 13 residues. The CDR3 DNA reads TGTGCCAGCAGTTTGTTAGCGAACACTGAAGCTTTCTTT. Translating it yields CASSLLANTEAFF.

This clone was recorded once. The V and J genes are TRBV5-1 and TRBJ2-3; 9 bases agree with TRBD1. Germline V lookup: CDR1 SGHRS, CDR2 YFSETQ. The trim removed 4 bases at V and 3 bases at J, leaving 6 bases unmatched. The CDR3 length is 15 residues. The CDR3 loop reads CASSARTGATDTQYF. The CDR3 DNA follows: TGCGCCAGCAGCGCCCGGACAGGGGCGACAGATACGCAGTATTTT.

This clone has just one count. The chain combines TRBV7-7 with TRBJ2-3; 7 nucleotides line up with TRBD2. Germline V CDR1 and CDR2: SSHAT, FNYEAQ (reference sequence). J was trimmed by 5 bases and V by 2 bases; bases with no gene match: 4. There are 14 residues in the CDR3. This CDR3 is CASSLLGGGDTQYF. The CDR3 DNA is TGTGCCAGCAGCTTATTGGGGGGGGGAGATACGCAGTATTTT.

This clone showed up just once. The chain recombines TRBV19 with TRBJ2-2, with 8 nucleotides matching TRBD1. The CDR3 extends over 17 amino acids. V shed 2 bases and J 4 bases; nucleotides not matched to a gene: 9. Germline values: CDR1 LNHDA, CDR2 SQIVND (reference sequence). The CDR3 sequence is CASSIIPGTGRTGELFF. Written as DNA, the CDR3 is TGTGCCAGTAGTATAATCCCCGGGACAGGACGCACCGGGGAGCTGTTTTTT.

This chain joins TRBV7-8 and TRBJ1-2, with 8 nucleotides matching TRBD1. With 2 bases clipped from V and 2 bases from J, the junction kept 1 base outside the gene matches. This CDR3 contains 14 residues. Germline CDR1 SGHVS, CDR2 FQNEAQ. The CDR3 DNA follows: TGTGCCAGCAGCTTAAGGGACAGGAACTATGGCTACACCTTC. It is translated as CASSLRDRNYGYTF.

The V gene is TRBV10-1, the J gene TRBJ2-2, with a weak D call TRBD2 (5 bases). Germline CDR1 WNHNN, CDR2 SYGVQD (reference sequence). V lost 0 bases and J 4 bases, leaving 12 bases between the germline ends. The CDR3 sequence is 16 residues long. The CDR3 sequence is CASSESRGLGTGELFF. In DNA, the CDR3 is TGCGCCAGCAGTGAGTCCCGGGGATTGGGCACCGGGGAGCTGTTTTTT.

The gene calls are TRBV6-6 and TRBJ1-1; no clear D. Trimming took 7 bases from V and 1 from J, leaving 10 bases between them. The CDR3 is made up of 13 amino acids. Looked up from germline, CDR1 is MNHNY and CDR2 is SVGAGI (reference sequence). CDR3 bases: TGTGCCAGCATCGTGAGTTGGAACACTGAAGCTTTCTTT. Translating it yields CASIVSWNTEAFF.